Sequencing of this TCR beta chain was carried out in a study of T cells after yellow fever vaccination. V lost 5 bases, J lost 0 bases, and 8 bases lay in between. Germline assignment: CDR1 SQVTM and CDR2 ANQGSEA. The CDR3 extends over 13 amino acids. A remark on this clonotype: Its specificity is unknown.

From the 5' RACE reads, TCRdb called clonotypes with MiXCR, one entry per CDR3 protein. Among hundreds of thousands of distinct CDR3 sequences, 9% to 15% were seen once, and the ten largest hold 15%. Notes on the study in general: In post-booster samples, most primary-vaccination clones reappeared (just under 98% CD4, approximately 91% CD8).

This receptor was identified in a man aged 25-45 years who received the YFV17D yellow fever vaccine. This material consisted of PBMCs, taken on the day of the yellow fever booster vaccination. This sequence joins TRBV29-1 and TRBJ1-3; D ambiguous. The CDR3 DNA reads as TGCAGCGTTAACCGACGCTCTGGAAACACCATATATTTT. Residues: CSVNRRSGNTIYF.